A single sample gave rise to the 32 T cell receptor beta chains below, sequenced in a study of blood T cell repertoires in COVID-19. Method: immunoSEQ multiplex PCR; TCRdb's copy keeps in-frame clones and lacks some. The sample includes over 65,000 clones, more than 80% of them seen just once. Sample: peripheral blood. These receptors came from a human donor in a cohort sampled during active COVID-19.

Written as DNA, the CDR3 is TGTGCCAGCAGTACGCCCGGGACTAGCGGGGGAATATATAAGGCCGGGGAGCTGTTTTTT. It specifies CASSTPGTSGGIYKAGELFF. The rearrangement joins TRBV27 to TRBJ2-2, with 14 bases lining up with TRBD2. The CDR3 sequence is 20 residues long. V gave up 5 bases and J gave up 6 bases; unmatched junction bases: 17. Germline-derived CDR1 and CDR2 are MNHEY and SMNVEV (reference sequence).

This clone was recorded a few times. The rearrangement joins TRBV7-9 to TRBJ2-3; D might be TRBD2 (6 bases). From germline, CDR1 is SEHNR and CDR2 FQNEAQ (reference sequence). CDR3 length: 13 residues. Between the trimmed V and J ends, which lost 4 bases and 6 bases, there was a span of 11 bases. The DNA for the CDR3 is TGTGCCAGCAGCTCTGGGACTTCGGATACGCAGTATTTT. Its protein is CASSSGTSDTQYF.

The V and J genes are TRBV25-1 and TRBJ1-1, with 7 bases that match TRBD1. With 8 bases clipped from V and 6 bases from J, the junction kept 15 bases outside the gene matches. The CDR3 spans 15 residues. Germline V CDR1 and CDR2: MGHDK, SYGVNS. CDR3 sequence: CASEDMGQLGAEAFF. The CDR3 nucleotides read TGTGCCAGCGAGGATATGGGACAGTTGGGTGCTGAAGCTTTCTTT. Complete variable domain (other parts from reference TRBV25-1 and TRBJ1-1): EADIYQTPRYLVIGTGKKITLECSQTMGHDKMYWYQQDPGMELHLIHYSYGVNSTEKGDLSSESTVSRIRTEHFPLTLESARPSHTSQYLCASEDMGQLGAEAFFGQGTRLTVV.

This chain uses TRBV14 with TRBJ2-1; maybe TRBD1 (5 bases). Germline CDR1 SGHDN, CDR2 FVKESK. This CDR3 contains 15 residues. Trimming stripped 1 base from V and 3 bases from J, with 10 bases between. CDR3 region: CASSQAPGHYNEQFF. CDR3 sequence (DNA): TGTGCCAGCAGCCAAGCCCCAGGACACTACAATGAGCAGTTCTTC.

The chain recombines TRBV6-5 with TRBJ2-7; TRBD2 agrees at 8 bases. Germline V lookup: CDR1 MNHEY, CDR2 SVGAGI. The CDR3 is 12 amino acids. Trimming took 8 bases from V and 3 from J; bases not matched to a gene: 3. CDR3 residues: CASGRGGYEQYF. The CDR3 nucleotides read TGTGCCAGCGGACGGGGGGGCTACGAGCAGTACTTC.

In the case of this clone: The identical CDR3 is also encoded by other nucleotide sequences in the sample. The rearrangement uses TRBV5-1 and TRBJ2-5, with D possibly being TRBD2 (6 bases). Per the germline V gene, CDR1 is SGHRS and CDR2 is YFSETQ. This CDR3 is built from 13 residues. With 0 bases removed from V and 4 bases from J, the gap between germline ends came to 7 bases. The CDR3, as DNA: TGCGCCAGCAGCTTGGCCGGGGGAGAGACCCAGTACTTC. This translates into CASSLAGGETQYF.

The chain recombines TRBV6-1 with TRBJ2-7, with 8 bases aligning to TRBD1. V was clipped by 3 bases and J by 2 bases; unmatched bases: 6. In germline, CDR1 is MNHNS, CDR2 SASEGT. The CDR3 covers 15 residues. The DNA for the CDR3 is TGTGCCAGCAGTGAGGTTAAACAGGGGGCCTACGAGCAGTACTTC. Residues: CASSEVKQGAYEQYF.

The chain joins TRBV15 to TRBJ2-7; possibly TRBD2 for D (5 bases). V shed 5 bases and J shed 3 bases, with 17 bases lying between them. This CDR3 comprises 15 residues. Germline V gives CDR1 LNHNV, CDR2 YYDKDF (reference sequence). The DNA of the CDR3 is TGTGCCACCAGCCCCCGCGACCGCCGGGGCTACGAGCAGTACTTC. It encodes CATSPRDRRGYEQYF. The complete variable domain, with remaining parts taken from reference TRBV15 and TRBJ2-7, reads DAMVIQNPRYQVTQFGKPVTLSCSQTLNHNVMYWYQQKSSQAPKLLFHYYDKDFNNEADTPDNFQSRRPNTSFCFLDIRSPGLGDTAMYLCATSPRDRRGYEQYFGPGTRLTVT.

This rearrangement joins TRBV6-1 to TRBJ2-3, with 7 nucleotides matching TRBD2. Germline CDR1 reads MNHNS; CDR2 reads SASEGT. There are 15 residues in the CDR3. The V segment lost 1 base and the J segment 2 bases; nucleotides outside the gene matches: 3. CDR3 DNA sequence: TGTGCCAGCAGTGAAGGGGGGGGACCCACAGATACGCAGTATTTT. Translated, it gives CASSEGGGPTDTQYF.

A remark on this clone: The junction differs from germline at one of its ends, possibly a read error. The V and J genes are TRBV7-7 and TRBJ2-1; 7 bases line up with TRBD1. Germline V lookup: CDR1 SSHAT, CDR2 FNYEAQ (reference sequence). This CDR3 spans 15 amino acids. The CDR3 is CASSSRLGAGGEQFF. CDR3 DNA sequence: TGTGCTAGCAGCTCCCGCCTGGGGGCAGGGGGTGAGCAGTTCTTC.

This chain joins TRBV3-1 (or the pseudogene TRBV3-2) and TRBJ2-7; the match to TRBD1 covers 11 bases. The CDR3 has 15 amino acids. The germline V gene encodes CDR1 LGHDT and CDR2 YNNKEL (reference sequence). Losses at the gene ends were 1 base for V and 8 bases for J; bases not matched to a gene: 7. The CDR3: CASSQARDRGSKQYF. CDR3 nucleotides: TGTGCCAGCAGCCAAGCGCGGGACAGGGGGTCGAAGCAGTACTTC.

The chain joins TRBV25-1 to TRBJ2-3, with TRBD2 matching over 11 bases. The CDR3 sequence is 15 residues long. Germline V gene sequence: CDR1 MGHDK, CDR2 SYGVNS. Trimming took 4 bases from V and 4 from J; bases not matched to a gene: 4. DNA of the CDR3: TGTGCCAGCAGTGGGTCTAGCGGGGGGCCAGATACGCAGTATTTT. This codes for CASSGSSGGPDTQYF. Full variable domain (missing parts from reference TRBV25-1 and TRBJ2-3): EADIYQTPRYLVIGTGKKITLECSQTMGHDKMYWYQQDPGMELHLIHYSYGVNSTEKGDLSSESTVSRIRTEHFPLTLESARPSHTSQYLCASSGSSGGPDTQYFGPGTRLTVL.

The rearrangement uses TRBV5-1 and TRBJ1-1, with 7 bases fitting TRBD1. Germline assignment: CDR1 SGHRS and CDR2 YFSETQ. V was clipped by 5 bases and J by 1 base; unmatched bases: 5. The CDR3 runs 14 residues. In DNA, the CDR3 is TGCGCCAGCAGACGACAGGGCTCGAACACTGAAGCTTTCTTT. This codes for CASRRQGSNTEAFF.

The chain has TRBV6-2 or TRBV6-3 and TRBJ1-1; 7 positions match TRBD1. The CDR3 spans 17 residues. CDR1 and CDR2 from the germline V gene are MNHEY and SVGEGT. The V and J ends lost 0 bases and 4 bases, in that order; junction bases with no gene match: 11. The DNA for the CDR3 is TGTGCCAGCAGTTACTCGAGACGGACAGGCCACCCCACTGAAGCTTTCTTT. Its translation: CASSYSRRTGHPTEAFF.

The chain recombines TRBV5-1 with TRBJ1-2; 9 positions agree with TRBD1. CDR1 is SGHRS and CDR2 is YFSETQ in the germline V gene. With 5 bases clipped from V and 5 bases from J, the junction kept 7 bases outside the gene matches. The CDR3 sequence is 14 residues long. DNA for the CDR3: TGCGCCAGCAGTACCGGGACAGGGACTTATGGCTACACCTTC. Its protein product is CASSTGTGTYGYTF.

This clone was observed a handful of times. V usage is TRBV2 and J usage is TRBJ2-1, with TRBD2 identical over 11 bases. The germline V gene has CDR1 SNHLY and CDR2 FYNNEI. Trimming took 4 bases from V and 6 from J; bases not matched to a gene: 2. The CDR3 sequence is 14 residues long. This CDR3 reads CASSAGLAANEQFF. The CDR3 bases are TGTGCCAGCAGTGCGGGACTAGCGGCCAATGAGCAGTTCTTC.

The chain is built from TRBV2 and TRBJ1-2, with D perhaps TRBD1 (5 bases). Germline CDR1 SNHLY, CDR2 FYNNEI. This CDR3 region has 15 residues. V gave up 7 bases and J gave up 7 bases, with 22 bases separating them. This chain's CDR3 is CASIRRALEWGGYTF. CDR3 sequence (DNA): TGTGCCAGCATACGCAGGGCGCTGGAATGGGGTGGCTACACCTTC.

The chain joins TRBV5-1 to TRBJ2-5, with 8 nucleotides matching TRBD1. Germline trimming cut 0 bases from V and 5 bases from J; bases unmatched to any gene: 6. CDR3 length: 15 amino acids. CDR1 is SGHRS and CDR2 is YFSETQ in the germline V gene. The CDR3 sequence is CASSLDQGAKETQYF. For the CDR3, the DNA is TGCGCCAGCAGCTTGGATCAGGGGGCGAAGGAGACCCAGTACTTC.

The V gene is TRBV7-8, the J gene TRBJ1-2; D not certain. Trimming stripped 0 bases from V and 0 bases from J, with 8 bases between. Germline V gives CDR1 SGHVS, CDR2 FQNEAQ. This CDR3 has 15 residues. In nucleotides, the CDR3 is TGTGCCAGCAGCTTAGCGACCGGGTCTAACTATGGCTACACCTTC. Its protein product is CASSLATGSNYGYTF.

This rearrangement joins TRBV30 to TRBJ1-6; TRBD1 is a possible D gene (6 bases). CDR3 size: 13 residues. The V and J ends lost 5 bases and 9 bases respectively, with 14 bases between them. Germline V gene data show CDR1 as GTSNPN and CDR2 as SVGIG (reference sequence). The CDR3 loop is CAWSDRTSSPLHF. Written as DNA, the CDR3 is TGTGCCTGGTCAGACAGGACGAGTTCACCCCTCCACTTT.

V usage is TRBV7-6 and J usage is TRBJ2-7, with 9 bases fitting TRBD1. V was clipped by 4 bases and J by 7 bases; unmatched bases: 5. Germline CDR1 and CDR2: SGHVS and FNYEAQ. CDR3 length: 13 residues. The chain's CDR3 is CASSSRDRDEQYF. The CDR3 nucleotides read TGTGCCAGCAGCTCCCGGGACAGGGATGAGCAGTACTTC.

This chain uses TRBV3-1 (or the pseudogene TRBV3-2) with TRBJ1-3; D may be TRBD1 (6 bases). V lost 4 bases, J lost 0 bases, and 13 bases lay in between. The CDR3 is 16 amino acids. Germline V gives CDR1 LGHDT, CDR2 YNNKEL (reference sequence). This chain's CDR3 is CASSLPDRASGNTIYF. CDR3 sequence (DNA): TGTGCCAGCAGCCTACCGGACAGAGCCTCTGGAAACACCATATATTTT.

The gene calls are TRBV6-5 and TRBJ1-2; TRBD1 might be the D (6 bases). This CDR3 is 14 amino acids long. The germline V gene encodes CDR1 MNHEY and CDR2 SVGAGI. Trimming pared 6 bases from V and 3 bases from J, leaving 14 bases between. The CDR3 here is CASRSRGVDYGYTF. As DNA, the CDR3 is TGTGCCAGCAGGTCCAGGGGTGTAGACTATGGCTACACCTTC.

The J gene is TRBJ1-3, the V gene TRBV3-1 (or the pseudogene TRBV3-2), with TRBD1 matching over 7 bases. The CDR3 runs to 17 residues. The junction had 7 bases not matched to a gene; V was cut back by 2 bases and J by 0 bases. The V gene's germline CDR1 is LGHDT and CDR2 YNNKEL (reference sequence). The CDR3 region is CASSQQTGARSGNTIYF. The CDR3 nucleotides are TGTGCCAGCAGCCAACAAACAGGGGCCCGCTCTGGAAACACCATATATTTT.

This CDR3 is CASSLGRGQGLNQPQHF. The CDR3 DNA reads TGTGCCAGCAGCTTAGGCAGGGGACAGGGACTCAATCAGCCCCAGCATTTT. V gene TRBV7-9 combines with J gene TRBJ1-5; 9 bases are shared with TRBD1. J lost 3 bases, V lost 1 base, and 7 bases had no gene match. Germline CDR1 is SEHNR and CDR2 is FQNEAQ (reference sequence). The CDR3 covers 17 residues.

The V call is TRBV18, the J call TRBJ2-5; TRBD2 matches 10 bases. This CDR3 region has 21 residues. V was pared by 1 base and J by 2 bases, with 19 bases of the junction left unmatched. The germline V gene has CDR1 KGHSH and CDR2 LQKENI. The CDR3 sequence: CASSPLAGGLAGDLLQETQYF. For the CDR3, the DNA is TGTGCCAGCTCACCACTCGCGGGTGGGCTAGCGGGGGATCTACTACAAGAGACCCAGTACTTC.

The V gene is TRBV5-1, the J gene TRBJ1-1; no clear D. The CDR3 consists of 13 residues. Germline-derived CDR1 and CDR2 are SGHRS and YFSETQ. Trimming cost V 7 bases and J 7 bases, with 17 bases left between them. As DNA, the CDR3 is TGCGCCAGCCGTACGGGGAGGCAGCTTGAAGCTTTCTTT. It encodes CASRTGRQLEAFF.

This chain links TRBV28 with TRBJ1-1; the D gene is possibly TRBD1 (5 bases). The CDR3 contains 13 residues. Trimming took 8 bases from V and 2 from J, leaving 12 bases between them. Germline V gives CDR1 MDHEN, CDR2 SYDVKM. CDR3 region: CASFRAGNTEAFF. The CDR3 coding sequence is TGTGCCAGCTTCAGGGCAGGTAACACTGAAGCTTTCTTT.

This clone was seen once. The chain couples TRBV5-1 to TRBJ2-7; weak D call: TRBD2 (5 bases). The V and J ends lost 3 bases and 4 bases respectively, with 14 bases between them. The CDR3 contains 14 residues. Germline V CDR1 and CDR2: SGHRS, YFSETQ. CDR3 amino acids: CASSSVGGPYEQYF. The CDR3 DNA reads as TGCGCCAGCAGCTCGGTGGGCGGGCCGTACGAGCAGTACTTC.

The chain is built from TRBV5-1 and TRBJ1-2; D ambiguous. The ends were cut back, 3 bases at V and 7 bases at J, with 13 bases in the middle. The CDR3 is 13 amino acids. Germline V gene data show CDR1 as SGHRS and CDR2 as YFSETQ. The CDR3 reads CASSSGDFPGYTF. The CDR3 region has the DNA TGCGCCAGCAGCTCCGGGGATTTCCCTGGCTACACCTTC. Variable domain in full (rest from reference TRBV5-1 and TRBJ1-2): KAGVTQTPRYLIKTRGQQVTLSCSPISGHRSVSWYQQTPGQGLQFLFEYFSETQRNKGNFPGRFSGRQFSNSRSEMNVSTLELGDSALYLCASSSGDFPGYTFGSGTRLTVV.

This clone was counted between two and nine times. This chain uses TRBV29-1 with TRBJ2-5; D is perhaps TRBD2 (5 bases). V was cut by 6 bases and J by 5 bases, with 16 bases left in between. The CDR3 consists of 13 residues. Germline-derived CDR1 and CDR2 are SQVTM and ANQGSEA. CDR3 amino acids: CSVGWAGGETQYF. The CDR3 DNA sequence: TGCAGCGTCGGATGGGCAGGCGGGGAGACCCAGTACTTC.

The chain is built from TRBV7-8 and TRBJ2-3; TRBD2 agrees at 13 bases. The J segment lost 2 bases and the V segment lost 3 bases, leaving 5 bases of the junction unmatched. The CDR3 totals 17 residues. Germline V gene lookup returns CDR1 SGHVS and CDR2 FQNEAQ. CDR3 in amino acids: CASSLLLAGGNTDTQYF. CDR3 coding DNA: TGTGCCAGCAGCTTGTTACTAGCGGGGGGGAACACAGATACGCAGTATTTT.